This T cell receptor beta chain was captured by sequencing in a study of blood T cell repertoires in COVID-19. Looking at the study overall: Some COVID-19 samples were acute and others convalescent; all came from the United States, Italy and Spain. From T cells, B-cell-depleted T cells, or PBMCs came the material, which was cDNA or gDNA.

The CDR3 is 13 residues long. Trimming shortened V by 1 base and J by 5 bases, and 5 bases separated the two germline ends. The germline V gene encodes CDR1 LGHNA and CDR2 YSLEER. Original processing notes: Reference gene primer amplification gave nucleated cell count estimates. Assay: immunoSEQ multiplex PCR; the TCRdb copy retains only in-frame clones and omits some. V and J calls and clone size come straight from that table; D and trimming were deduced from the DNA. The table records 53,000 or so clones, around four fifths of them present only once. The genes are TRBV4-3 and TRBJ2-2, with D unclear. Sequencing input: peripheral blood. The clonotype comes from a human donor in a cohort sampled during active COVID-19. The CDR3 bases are TGCGCCAGCAGCCAAGGAGAGACCGGGGAGCTGTTTTTT. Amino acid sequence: CASSQGETGELFF.